These 17 T cell receptor beta chains came from one sample sequenced in a study of HIV-infected patients and healthy controls (dated by TCRdb to about 2014). The method was 5' RACE. This sample was sequenced with an Illumina MiSeq. TCRdb reran the public reads through fastp at Q25 and MiXCR, keeping productive beta chains. Entries are consolidated by CDR3 protein sequence, retaining the most common genes and DNA. The sample table shows under 70,000 distinct CDR3 sequences, and less than 20% are seen once. The ten largest make up around 1.4% of the sample. Sequenced sample: CD4+ T cells from blood. The receptors were sampled from a human donor in good health.

In this sample, this clonotype turned up many times. This chain joins TRBV6-5 and TRBJ2-7, with D possibly being TRBD1 or TRBD2 (5 bases each). The CDR3 length is 13 residues. Trimming took 0 bases from V and 6 from J, leaving 9 bases between them. Germline V lookup: CDR1 MNHEY, CDR2 SVGAGI. CDR3 sequence reads: CASSYSRGVEQYF. The CDR3 DNA reads TGTGCCAGCAGTTACTCGCGAGGGGTCGAGCAGTACTTC.

This clonotype was counted only a few times. This sequence joins TRBV3-1 and TRBJ2-3, with 13 bases identical to TRBD2. The CDR3 runs to 17 residues. CDR1 is LGHDT and CDR2 is YNNKEL in the germline V gene (reference sequence). J gave up 2 bases and V 1 base, and 3 bases lay outside the gene matches. CDR3 region: CASSQGGTSGNTDTQYF. In DNA, the CDR3 is TGTGCCAGCAGCCAAGGGGGGACTAGCGGGAACACAGATACGCAGTATTTT.

Ten or more counts support this clonotype. The CDR3 loop reads CSASDSGIRNEQFF. CDR3 DNA: TGCAGTGCTAGCGATAGCGGGATAAGGAATGAGCAGTTCTTC. V gene TRBV20-1 combines with J gene TRBJ2-1; 8 positions match TRBD2. CDR1 and CDR2 from the germline V gene are DFQATT and SNEGSKA (reference sequence). The CDR3 sequence is 14 residues long. Trimming at V came to 3 bases and at J to 7 bases, leaving 8 bases not matched to a gene.

The genes are TRBV6-5 and TRBJ2-7; possibly TRBD1 for D (6 bases). The germline V and J ends were trimmed by 2 bases and 2 bases, with 13 bases remaining between them. The CDR3 contains 15 residues. Germline V lookup: CDR1 MNHEY, CDR2 SVGAGI. Here the CDR3 reads CASSYGSGVTYEQYF. The CDR3 nucleotides are TGTGCCAGCAGTTACGGGTCAGGGGTAACCTACGAGCAGTACTTC.

The rearrangement links TRBV10-3 to TRBJ1-2; D not certain. The CDR3 is made up of 13 amino acids. V lost 2 bases, J lost 7 bases, and 11 bases lay in between. CDR1 is ENHRY, CDR2 SYGVKD, per germline. Here the CDR3 reads CAISEATLGGYTF. CDR3 coding DNA: TGTGCCATCAGTGAGGCCACATTGGGTGGCTACACCTTC.

This clonotype was counted ten times or more. J is TRBJ2-7 and V is TRBV6-6; 8 bases are shared with TRBD2. This CDR3 comprises 15 residues. J was trimmed by 0 bases and V by 0 bases; bases with no gene match: 1. Per the germline V gene, CDR1 is MNHNY and CDR2 is SVGAGI (reference sequence). This chain's CDR3 is CASSYSGGGSYEQYF. CDR3 coding DNA: TGTGCCAGCAGTTACTCCGGGGGGGGCTCCTACGAGCAGTACTTC.

This clonotype was seen a handful of times. The chain has TRBV12-3 or TRBV12-4 and TRBJ1-1, with D hard to call. The CDR3 is 16 amino acids. The V end was cut by 6 bases, the J end by 1 base, with 18 bases between. In DNA form, the CDR3 reads TGTGCCAGCAGCTCCTCTACTGGCCTGGGGAACACTGAAGCTTTCTTT. Its translation is CASSSSTGLGNTEAFF.

This chain uses TRBV12-3 or TRBV12-4 with TRBJ2-4; 8 bases line up with TRBD1. This CDR3 is built from 15 residues. V was pared by 1 base and J by 1 base, with 0 bases of the junction left unmatched. CDR3 sequence: CASSLGTGAKNIQYF. CDR3 DNA: TGTGCCAGCAGTTTAGGGACAGGGGCCAAAAACATTCAGTACTTC.

This clonotype was counted only a few times. The J gene is TRBJ2-2, the V gene TRBV7-9; perhaps TRBD2 as D (5 bases). V shed 1 base and J shed 4 bases, with 10 bases lying between them. Germline V gene data show CDR1 as SEHNR and CDR2 as FQNEAQ (reference sequence). This CDR3 region has 15 residues. The CDR3, as DNA: TGTGCCAGCAGCTTAGAACCCGGGGTCACCGGGGAGCTGTTTTTT. It translates to CASSLEPGVTGELFF.

This clonotype turned up a few times. The chain is built from TRBV10-3 and TRBJ1-2; D is unresolved. The germline V gene encodes CDR1 ENHRY and CDR2 SYGVKD. The CDR3 totals 13 residues. Trimming took 2 bases from V and 0 from J, leaving 4 bases between them. The CDR3 is CAISETANYGYTF. CDR3 coding DNA: TGTGCCATCAGTGAGACAGCTAACTATGGCTACACCTTC.

The V gene is TRBV20-1, the J gene TRBJ2-7; tentative D call: TRBD1 (7 bases). Trimming shortened V by 5 bases and J by 2 bases, and 28 bases separated the two germline ends. The germline CDR1 and CDR2 sequences are DFQATT and SNEGSKA (reference sequence). This CDR3 region has 18 residues. The CDR3 spells CSAERRAERQGNPYEQYF. DNA for the CDR3: TGCAGTGCTGAACGGAGGGCTGAGCGACAGGGAAACCCCTACGAGCAGTACTTC.

V is TRBV18 and J is TRBJ1-2; D uncertain. The ends were cut back, 4 bases at V and 0 bases at J, with 21 bases in the middle. This CDR3 has 18 residues. CDR1 KGHSH and CDR2 LQKENI come from the germline V gene. In DNA form, the CDR3 reads TGTGCCAGCTCACAAATGGCCCCCAGTTCAACGGCTAACTATGGCTACACCTTC. As protein: CASSQMAPSSTANYGYTF.

This clonotype has only a few counts. The chain employs TRBV6-5 and TRBJ2-3; TRBD2 agrees at 10 bases. This CDR3 has 17 residues. With 8 bases clipped from V and 4 bases from J, the junction kept 15 bases outside the gene matches. Germline values: CDR1 MNHEY, CDR2 SVGAGI. This CDR3 reads CASGSVAGGPSADTQYF. DNA of the CDR3: TGTGCCAGCGGGTCCGTAGCGGGAGGCCCAAGCGCAGATACGCAGTATTTT.

This clonotype was seen many times. V and J are TRBV3-1 and TRBJ1-1; 7 positions match TRBD1. The V gene's germline CDR1 is LGHDT and CDR2 YNNKEL (reference sequence). V lost 6 bases to trimming and J lost 6 bases; unmatched junction nucleotides: 10. The length of the CDR3 is 14 residues. CDR3 in amino acids: CASRRGQDGAEAFF. The CDR3 region has the DNA TGTGCCAGCAGAAGAGGACAGGACGGCGCTGAAGCTTTCTTT. Using reference TRBV3-1 and TRBJ1-1 for the parts outside the CDR3, the full variable domain is DTAVSQTPKYLVTQMGNDKSIKCEQNLGHDTMYWYKQDSKKFLKIMFSYNNKELIINETVPNRFSPKSPDKAHLNLHINSLELGDSAVYFCASRRGQDGAEAFFGQGTRLTVV.

This chain connects TRBV6-2 or TRBV6-3 to TRBJ1-5, with 7 bases fitting TRBD1. Unmatched junction bases numbered 17, after V lost 5 bases and J lost 4 bases. This CDR3 has 18 residues. Germline-derived CDR1 and CDR2 are MNHEY and SVGEGT. DNA for the CDR3: TGTGCCAGCAGTCCAAAACCCTGGGACAGTTCGGAGAATCAGCCCCAGCATTTT. Translating gives CASSPKPWDSSENQPQHF.

The chain uses TRBV12-3 or TRBV12-4 and TRBJ2-7, with D possibly TRBD1 on 6 matching bases. The V and J ends lost 7 bases and 2 bases respectively, with 12 bases between them. The CDR3 is 13 residues long. In nucleotides, the CDR3 is TGTGCCAGCACCCTGACAGGAGCCTACGAGCAGTACTTC. This sequence encodes CASTLTGAYEQYF.

This clonotype was counted many times. V usage is TRBV6-2 or TRBV6-3 and J usage is TRBJ2-5; D is ambiguous. Germline V gene sequence: CDR1 MNHEY, CDR2 SVGEGT. The V end lost 5 bases, the J end lost 7 bases, and 17 bases lay between the germline ends. The CDR3 is 14 residues long. The CDR3 region has the DNA TGTGCCAGCAGTCAATCGGTGCAGATTCGGACCCAGTACTTC. The encoded protein is CASSQSVQIRTQYF.